This TCR beta chain was identified in a study of blood T cells in healthy people across ages. Donation came from healthy Caucasian individuals in Russia who were aged roughly 6 to 95. V dropped 1 base and J dropped 7 bases, with 7 bases sitting between them. The CDR3 length is 12 residues. Looked up from germline, CDR1 is MGHRA and CDR2 is YSYEKL. Together with a sample-barcoded 5' primer, a J-beta primer mix was included in a second PCR lasting about 6 to 12 cycles. One entry per CDR3 protein results from TCRdb running MiXCR on the 5' RACE reads. This sample carries some 1.5 million distinct CDR3 sequences, 40% to 45% of them seen once, and the ten largest clones take about 4%.

The sample consisted of blood. This chain uses TRBV4-1 with TRBJ1-1, with D maybe TRBD1 (5 bases). The clonotype originates from a woman aged 18 to 35 in good health. The CDR3 region is CASSQGQGEAFF. Here the CDR3 DNA reads TGCGCCAGCAGCCAAGGGCAGGGTGAAGCTTTCTTT.